This is a list of T cell receptor beta chains from one sample in a study of T cells in Graves' hyperthyroidism and ophthalmopathy. In TCRdb, the multiplex PCR reads were re-called with MiXCR into one record per CDR3 protein. The table records 610,000 or so distinct CDR3 sequences, about 43% of them present only once. The sample taken for sequencing was peripheral blood or thyroid tissue (not recorded which). The receptors were sampled from a woman aged 18-29 years with Graves' hyperthyroidism. The CDR3 runs from the conserved cysteine through the conserved F or W. Fields, in order: D gene, J gene, clone size, V gene, CDR3 DNA, CDR3 protein. D genes are given only for firm matches. Not all rows give a size; the values are once, few, many and, for expanded clones, a class.

>-|TRBJ1-1|many|TRBV4-2
TGTGCCAGCAGCCGGGAGTTTGACACTGAAGCTTTCTTT
CASSREFDTEAFF
>-|TRBJ2-7|many|TRBV11-2
TGTGCCAGCAGCCAGACGGTTGACGAGCAGTACTTC
CASSQTVDEQYF
>-|TRBJ1-1|many|TRBV12-3/TRBV12-4
TGTGCCAGCAGTTACTCGTGGGGCTTCACTGAAGCTTTCTTT
CASSYSWGFTEAFF
>-|TRBJ2-5|many|TRBV7-2
TGTGCCAGCAGCCCCTATAGCGGCCAAGAGACCCAGTACTTC
CASSPYSGQETQYF
>TRBD1|TRBJ1-1|many|TRBV29-1
TGCAGCGTTGATTCCGAACTGGACAGGGGTGGCACTGAAGCTTTCTTT
CSVDSELDRGGTEAFF
>-|TRBJ1-1|many|TRBV2
TGTGCCAGCAGTCCGGGGGGGCCTGGGGTGACTGAAGCTTTCTTT
CASSPGGPGVTEAFF
>-|TRBJ1-1|-|TRBV7-9
TGTGCCAGCAGTTACGCAGGGGTCCTCTCTGGAAACACTGAAGCTTTCTTT
CASSYAGVLSGNTEAFF
>TRBD2|TRBJ2-1|-|TRBV29-1
TGCAGCGTTGAAGGACAGCGGGACTCCTACAATGAGCAGTTCTTC
CSVEGQRDSYNEQFF
>-|TRBJ2-7|many|TRBV27
TGTGCCACCGCCGCCGGGGCAGTGGCCGCCTACGAGCAGTACTTC
CATAAGAVAAYEQYF
>TRBD2|TRBJ2-7|-|TRBV29-1
TGCAGCGTCCCGCCTCGACTAGCGGGATTCTACGAGCAGTACTTC
CSVPPRLAGFYEQYF
>TRBD2|TRBJ2-7|many|TRBV15
TGTGCCACCAGCAGAGAGGCGGGGGCCTACGAGCAGTACTTC
CATSREAGAYEQYF
>-|TRBJ2-1|-|TRBV7-3
TGTGCCAGCAGCTTAGGGTTGGGGGATGAGCAGTTCTTC
CASSLGLGDEQFF
>TRBD2|TRBJ2-3|-|TRBV10-2
TGCGCCAGCAGATCAGGGACGCGGGGGATCACAGATACGCAGTATTTT
CASRSGTRGITDTQYF
>TRBD2|TRBJ2-3|-|TRBV29-1
TGCAGCCAAGAACCGGGACTAGCGTACACAGATACGCAGTATTTT
CSQEPGLAYTDTQYF
>TRBD1|TRBJ2-7|many|TRBV19
TGTGCCAGTAGCCTCTCGACAGGGTCCTACGAGCAGTACTTC
CASSLSTGSYEQYF
>-|TRBJ1-5|many|TRBV19
TGTGCCAGTAGTCAACTCGGGGGTGAGTGGAATCAGCCCCAGCATTTT
CASSQLGGEWNQPQHF
>-|TRBJ1-2|-|TRBV9
TGTGCCAGCAGCGTAGAAGGGCCCTATGGCTACACCTTC
CASSVEGPYGYTF
>-|TRBJ1-2|-|TRBV2
TGTGCCAGCAGTGGTGGGCCGGAAAGCCAAGGAGGCTACACCTTC
CASSGGPESQGGYTF